This note documents a single T cell receptor beta chain sequence. This CDR3 has 13 residues. Trimming shortened V by 7 bases and J by 2 bases, and 9 bases separated the two germline ends. Looked up from germline, CDR1 is SNHLY and CDR2 is FYNNEI. Reverse transcription of roughly 0.5 to 1 ug RNA was carried out with random hexamers. Using its own MiXCR run on the immunoSEQ multiplex PCR reads, TCRdb lists one record per CDR3 protein. The sample has some 150,000 distinct CDR3 sequences, approximately 96% seen once. This entry comes from a study of CD8 T cells in Susac syndrome. The genes are TRBV2 and TRBJ1-5, with a tentative D call TRBD1 (6 bases). The TCR was taken from a human donor with Susac syndrome. The specimen was CD4+ T cells from PBMCs. CDR3 sequence reads: CASKGDGNQPQHF. CDR3 nucleotides: TGTGCCAGCAAGGGGGACGGCAATCAGCCCCAGCATTTT.